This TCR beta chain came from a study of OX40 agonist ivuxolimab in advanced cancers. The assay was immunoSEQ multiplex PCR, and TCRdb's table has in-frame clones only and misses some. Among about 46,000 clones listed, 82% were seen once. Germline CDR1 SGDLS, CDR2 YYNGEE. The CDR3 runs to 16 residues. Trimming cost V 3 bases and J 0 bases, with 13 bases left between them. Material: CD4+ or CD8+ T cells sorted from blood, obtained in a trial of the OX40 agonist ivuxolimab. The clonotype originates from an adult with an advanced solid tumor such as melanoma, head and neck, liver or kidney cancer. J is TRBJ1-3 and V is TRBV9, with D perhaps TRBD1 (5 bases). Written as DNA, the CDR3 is TGTGCCAGCAGCGATACAGGCCGAATCTCTGGAAACACCATATATTTT. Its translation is CASSDTGRISGNTIYF. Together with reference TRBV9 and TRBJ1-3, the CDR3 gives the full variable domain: DSGVTQTPKHLITATGQRVTLRCSPRSGDLSVYWYQQSLDQGLQFLIQYYNGEERAKGNILERFSAQQFPDLHSELNLSSLELGDSALYFCASSDTGRISGNTIYFGEGSWLTVV.